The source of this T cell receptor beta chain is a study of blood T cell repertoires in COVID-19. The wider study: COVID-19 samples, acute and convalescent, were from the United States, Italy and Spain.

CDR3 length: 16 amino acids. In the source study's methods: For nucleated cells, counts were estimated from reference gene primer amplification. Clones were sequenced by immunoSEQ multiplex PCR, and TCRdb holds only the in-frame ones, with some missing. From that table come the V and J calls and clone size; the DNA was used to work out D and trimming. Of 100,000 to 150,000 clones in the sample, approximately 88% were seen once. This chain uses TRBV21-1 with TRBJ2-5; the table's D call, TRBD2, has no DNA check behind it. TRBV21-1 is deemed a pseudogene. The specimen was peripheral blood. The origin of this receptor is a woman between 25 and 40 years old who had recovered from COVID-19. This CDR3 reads CASSKEGSGRRETQYF. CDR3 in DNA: TGTGCCAGCAGCAAAGAGGGTAGCGGGAGACGAGAGACCCAGTACTTC.